A selection of T cell receptor beta chains follows, all from one sample in a study of T cells in Graves' hyperthyroidism and ophthalmopathy. MiXCR, run by TCRdb on the multiplex PCR reads, gives a single entry per CDR3 protein. Of hundreds of thousands of distinct CDR3 sequences listed, around 13% are singletons. The sample consisted of blood. Every receptor here comes from a woman between 18 and 30 years old with Graves' hyperthyroidism. The CDR3 runs from the conserved cysteine through the conserved F or W. A D gene is named only where the DNA matches it firmly. The size entry is marked missing in some rows and otherwise reads once, few, many or a size class.

>few|TRBD1|TRBV7-9|TRBJ1-1
CASSLGTGGLRRAEAFF
TGTGCCAGCAGCTTGGGGACAGGGGGCCTTCGCAGGGCTGAAGCTTTCTTT
>.|.|TRBV25-1|TRBJ2-5
CASSEYITGLGETQYF
TGTGCCAGCAGTGAATATATAACAGGGTTGGGAGAGACCCAGTACTTC
>many|.|TRBV12-5|TRBJ2-1
CASGSNRDSLGSYNEQFF
TGTGCTAGTGGTTCGAACAGGGATTCCCTGGGCTCCTACAATGAGCAGTTCTTC
>.|.|TRBV13|TRBJ2-5
CASSLQGGAETQYF
TGTGCCAGCAGCTTACAGGGGGGCGCGGAGACCCAGTACTTC
>many|.|TRBV28|TRBJ2-3
CASSFIPTTDTQYF
TGTGCCAGCAGTTTTATCCCCACCACAGATACGCAGTATTTT
>many|TRBD1|TRBV3-1|TRBJ1-6
CASSRRTGVNSPLHF
TGTGCCAGCAGCCGCCGGACAGGGGTAAATTCACCCCTCCACTTT
>many|TRBD2|TRBV6-1|TRBJ2-2
CASTARAGGNTGELFF
TGTGCCAGCACCGCCCGGGCGGGAGGGAACACCGGGGAGCTGTTTTTT
>few|.|TRBV27|TRBJ2-6
CASSPAGANVLTF
TGTGCCAGCAGTCCTGCTGGGGCCAACGTCCTGACTTTC
>.|.|TRBV20-1|TRBJ2-5
CSAKGAITKTQYF
TGCAGTGCTAAGGGTGCCATAACGAAGACCCAGTACTTC
>.|TRBD2|TRBV30|TRBJ2-7
CAWSRTSGSYEQYF
TGTGCCTGGAGTCGGACTAGCGGGAGTTACGAGCAGTACTTC
>many|.|TRBV16|TRBJ1-1
CASSKEWSNTEAFF
TGTGCCAGCAGTAAGGAGTGGTCGAACACTGAAGCTTTCTTT
>many|.|TRBV28|TRBJ1-2
CASSPFYYGYTF
TGTGCCAGCAGTCCGTTCTACTATGGCTACACCTTC
>.|.|TRBV7-6|TRBJ2-4
CASSLVFWREVAKNIQYF
TGTGCCAGCAGCTTAGTATTTTGGCGGGAAGTAGCCAAAAACATTCAGTACTTC
>many|.|TRBV9|TRBJ2-2
CASSVTGASGELFF
TGTGCCAGCAGCGTAACCGGAGCGAGCGGGGAGCTGTTTTTT
>few|TRBD1|TRBV24-1|TRBJ2-2
CATSERDRVNTGELFF
TGTGCCACCAGTGAGAGGGACAGGGTGAACACCGGGGAGCTGTTTTTT
>.|TRBD1|TRBV5-5|TRBJ2-6
CASSLAWGQGAGANVLTF
TGTGCCAGCAGCTTGGCATGGGGACAGGGGGCTGGGGCCAACGTCCTGACTTTC
>few|.|TRBV19|TRBJ1-1
CASSDIDRGALNTEAFF
TGTGCCAGTAGTGATATAGACAGAGGGGCCCTGAACACTGAAGCTTTCTTT
>many|.|TRBV7-2|TRBJ2-5
CASSLGVTQAETQYF
TGTGCCAGCAGCTTAGGCGTGACTCAGGCGGAGACCCAGTACTTC
>.|TRBD1|TRBV19|TRBJ2-1
CASKTRGDRVHEQFF
TGTGCCAGCAAAACCCGGGGGGACAGGGTTCATGAGCAGTTCTTC
>many|.|TRBV20-1|TRBJ1-1
CSARDPGLNTEAFF
TGCAGTGCTAGAGATCCCGGCCTTAACACTGAAGCTTTCTTT
>.|.|TRBV2|TRBJ2-4
CASSPRAVLAKNIQYF
TGTGCCAGCAGCCCCAGGGCCGTGCTAGCCAAAAACATTCAGTACTTC
>many|TRBD1|TRBV10-3|TRBJ2-3
CAIRRTGGARTDTQYF
TGTGCCATCAGGCGTACAGGGGGCGCTAGGACAGATACGCAGTATTTT
>many|TRBD1|TRBV28|TRBJ2-5
CASSLTGSQETQYF
TGTGCCAGCAGCCTGACAGGGTCACAAGAGACCCAGTACTTC
>many|TRBD2|TRBV20-1|TRBJ2-1
CSARDSQREGYNEQFF
TGCAGTGCTAGAGATTCCCAGCGGGAGGGATACAATGAGCAGTTCTTC
>many|.|TRBV28|TRBJ2-7
CASSSFSEQYF
TGTGCCAGCAGTTCCTTTTCTGAGCAGTACTTC
>many|.|TRBV11-1|TRBJ1-1
CASSPRRAEAFF
TGTGCCAGCAGCCCTAGGAGGGCTGAAGCTTTCTTT
>.|TRBD2|TRBV6-1|TRBJ2-3
CASMVAGVPATDTQYF
TGTGCCAGCATGGTAGCGGGAGTTCCCGCCACAGATACGCAGTATTTT
>few|.|TRBV5-4|TRBJ2-2
CASSQGRGVTGELFF
TGTGCCAGCAGCCAGGGGAGGGGAGTCACCGGGGAGCTGTTTTTT
>many|TRBD1|TRBV29-1|TRBJ1-2
CSVNDWTGGDYGYTF
TGCAGCGTCAACGACTGGACAGGGGGAGACTATGGCTACACCTTC
>.|.|TRBV29-1|TRBJ1-2
CSVHAGYTF
TGCAGCGTACATGCAGGCTACACCTTC
>many|.|TRBV20-1|TRBJ2-7
CSASGRRTYEQYF
TGCAGTGCTAGTGGCCGGAGGACATACGAGCAGTACTTC
>many|.|TRBV5-1|TRBJ1-3
CASSLQPFVAPGNTIYF
TGCGCCAGCAGCCTACAACCCTTCGTAGCTCCCGGAAACACCATATATTTT
>many|.|TRBV12-3/TRBV12-4|TRBJ1-6
CASSSSGPNSPLHF
TGTGCCAGCAGTTCGTCGGGACCGAATTCACCCCTCCACTTT
>few|.|TRBV7-3|TRBJ2-3
CASSSSPSATDTQYF
TGTGCCAGCAGCTCTTCCCCGTCGGCGACAGATACGCAGTATTTT
>many|TRBD1|TRBV28|TRBJ1-4
CASSKGQRNEKLFF
TGTGCCAGCAGCAAGGGACAGAGGAATGAAAAACTGTTTTTT
>many|.|TRBV6-1|TRBJ2-3
CASSEDHRRGRSATDTQYF
TGTGCCAGCAGTGAAGATCACCGCCGAGGGAGGTCTGCCACAGATACGCAGTATTTT
>many|.|TRBV14|TRBJ2-1
CASSHKRAAGRSFNEQFF
TGTGCCAGCAGCCACAAGAGGGCAGCAGGCCGCTCCTTCAATGAGCAGTTCTTC
>.|.|TRBV28|TRBJ2-2
CASSLDSYTGELLF
TGTGCCAGCAGCTTAGACAGCTACACCGGGGAGCTGCTTTTT
>many|.|TRBV7-9|TRBJ2-1
CASSLEDKGRQFF
TGTGCCAGCAGCTTAGAGGATAAGGGACGGCAGTTCTTC
>many|.|TRBV29-1|TRBJ1-1
CSVGLVSLNTEAFF
TGCAGCGTTGGATTGGTCAGTTTGAACACTGAAGCTTTCTTT
>many|.|TRBV7-2|TRBJ2-4
CASSLSSGNIQYF
TGTGCCAGCAGCTTATCATCAGGGAACATTCAGTACTTC
>few|.|TRBV24-1|TRBJ2-2
CATSEGSVNTGELFF
TGTGCCACCAGCGAGGGTTCTGTCAACACCGGGGAGCTGTTTTTT
>many|.|TRBV12-3/TRBV12-4|TRBJ2-3
CASSLTRSTDTQYF
TGTGCCAGCAGCCTGACTAGGAGCACAGATACGCAGTATTTT
>many|.|TRBV9|TRBJ1-5
CASSVGSRGPQHF
TGTGCCAGCAGCGTGGGATCCCGTGGGCCCCAGCATTTT
>many|.|TRBV5-6|TRBJ1-3
CASSLFDRRLDSGNTIYF
TGTGCCAGCAGCTTATTTGACCGACGCTTGGACTCTGGAAACACCATATATTTT
>.|TRBD2|TRBV11-1|TRBJ2-7
CASRLGLAGDHSYEQYF
TGTGCCAGCAGACTGGGACTAGCGGGGGACCACTCCTACGAGCAGTACTTC
>few|.|TRBV7-3|TRBJ2-1
CASSAEHGVAYEQFF
TGTGCCAGCAGCGCAGAGCACGGTGTTGCCTATGAGCAGTTCTTC
>many|.|TRBV5-1|TRBJ2-5
CASSLIGGEQETQYF
TGCGCCAGCAGCTTGATCGGCGGGGAGCAAGAGACCCAGTACTTC
>many|.|TRBV20-1|TRBJ2-3
CSEVGKSDTQYF
TGCAGTGAGGTGGGGAAGTCAGATACGCAGTATTTT
>many|.|TRBV13|TRBJ2-5
CASSYGETQYF
TGTGCCAGCAGCTACGGGGAGACCCAGTACTTC
>few|TRBD1|TRBV11-3|TRBJ2-2
CASSLTRTGHTGELFF
TGTGCCAGCAGCTTGACCAGGACAGGGCACACCGGGGAGCTGTTTTTT
>many|TRBD1|TRBV20-1|TRBJ1-1
CSAGQGWETEAFF
TGCAGTGCTGGACAGGGGTGGGAGACTGAAGCTTTCTTT
>few|.|TRBV19|TRBJ2-7
CASSSPGRAYEQYF
TGTGCCAGTAGTTCACCGGGCAGGGCCTACGAGCAGTACTTC
>.|.|TRBV6-5|TRBJ1-3
CASSYSVSGNTIYF
TGTGCCAGCAGTTACTCGGTGTCTGGAAACACCATATATTTT